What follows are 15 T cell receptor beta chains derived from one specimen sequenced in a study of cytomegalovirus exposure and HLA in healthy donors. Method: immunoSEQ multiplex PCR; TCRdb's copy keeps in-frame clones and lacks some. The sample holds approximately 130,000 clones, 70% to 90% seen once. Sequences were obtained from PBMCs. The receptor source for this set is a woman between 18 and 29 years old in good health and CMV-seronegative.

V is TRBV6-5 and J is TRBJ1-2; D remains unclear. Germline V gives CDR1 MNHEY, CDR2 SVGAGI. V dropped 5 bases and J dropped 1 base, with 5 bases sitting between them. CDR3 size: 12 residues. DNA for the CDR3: TGTGCCAGCAGTGAGCGTAACTATGGCTACACCTTC. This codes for CASSERNYGYTF.

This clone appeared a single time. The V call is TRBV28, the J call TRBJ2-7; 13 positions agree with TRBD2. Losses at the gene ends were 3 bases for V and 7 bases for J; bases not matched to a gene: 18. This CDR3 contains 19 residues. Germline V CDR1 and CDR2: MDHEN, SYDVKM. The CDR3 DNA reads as TGTGCCAGCAGTTTTCCCATGGGACTAGCGGGGACTGGGAATCGGGAGCAGTACTTC. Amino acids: CASSFPMGLAGTGNREQYF.

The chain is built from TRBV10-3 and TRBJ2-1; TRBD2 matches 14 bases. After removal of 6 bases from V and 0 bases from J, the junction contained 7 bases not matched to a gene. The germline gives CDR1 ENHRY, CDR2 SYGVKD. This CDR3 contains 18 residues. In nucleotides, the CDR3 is TGTGCCATCAGCCAGACTAGCGGGAGGGCCCGCTCCTACAATGAGCAGTTCTTC. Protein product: CAISQTSGRARSYNEQFF.

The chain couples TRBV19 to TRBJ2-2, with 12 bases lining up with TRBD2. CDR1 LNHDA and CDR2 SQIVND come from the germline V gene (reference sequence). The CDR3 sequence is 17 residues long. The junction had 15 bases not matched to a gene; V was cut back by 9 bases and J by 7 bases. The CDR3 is CASSKEASGGAHGELFF. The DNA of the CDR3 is TGTGCCAGCTCAAAGGAGGCTAGCGGGGGGGCCCACGGGGAGCTGTTTTTT. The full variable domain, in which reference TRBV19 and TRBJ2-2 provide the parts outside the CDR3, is DGGITQSPKYLFRKEGQNVTLSCEQNLNHDAMYWYRQDPGQGLRLIYYSQIVNDFQKGDIAEGYSVSREKKESFPLTVTSAQKNPTAFYLCASSKEASGGAHGELFFGEGSRLTVL.

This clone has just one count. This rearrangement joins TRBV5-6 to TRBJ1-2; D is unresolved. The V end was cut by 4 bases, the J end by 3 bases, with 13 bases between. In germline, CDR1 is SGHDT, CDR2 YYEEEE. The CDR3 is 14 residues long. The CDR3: CASSTWTGDYGYTF. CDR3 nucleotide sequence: TGTGCCAGCAGCACGTGGACGGGAGACTATGGCTACACCTTC.

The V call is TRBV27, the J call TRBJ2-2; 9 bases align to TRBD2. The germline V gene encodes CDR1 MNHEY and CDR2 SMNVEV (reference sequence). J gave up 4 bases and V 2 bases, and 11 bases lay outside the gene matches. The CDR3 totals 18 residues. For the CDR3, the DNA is TGTGCCAGCAGTTTAAGGCCCCAAAGACTAGCGGTCACCGGGGAGCTGTTTTTT. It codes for CASSLRPQRLAVTGELFF.

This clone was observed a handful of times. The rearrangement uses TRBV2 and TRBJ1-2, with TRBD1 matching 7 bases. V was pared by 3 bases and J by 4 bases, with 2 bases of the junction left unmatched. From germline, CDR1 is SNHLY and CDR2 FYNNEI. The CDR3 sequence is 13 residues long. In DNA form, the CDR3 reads TGTGCCAGCAGTGACCAGGGGGGCTATGGCTACACCTTC. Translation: CASSDQGGYGYTF.

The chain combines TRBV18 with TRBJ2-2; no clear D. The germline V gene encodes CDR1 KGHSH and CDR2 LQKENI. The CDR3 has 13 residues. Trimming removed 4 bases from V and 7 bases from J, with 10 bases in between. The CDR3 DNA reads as TGTGCCAGCTCACTAGATGTTGGCGGGGAGCTGTTTTTT. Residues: CASSLDVGGELFF.

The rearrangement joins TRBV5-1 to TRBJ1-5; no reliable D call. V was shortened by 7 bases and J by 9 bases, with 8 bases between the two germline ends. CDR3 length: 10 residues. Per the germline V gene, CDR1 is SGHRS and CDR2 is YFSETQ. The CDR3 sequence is CASGERPQHF. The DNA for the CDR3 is TGCGCCAGCGGGGAGCGGCCCCAGCATTTT.

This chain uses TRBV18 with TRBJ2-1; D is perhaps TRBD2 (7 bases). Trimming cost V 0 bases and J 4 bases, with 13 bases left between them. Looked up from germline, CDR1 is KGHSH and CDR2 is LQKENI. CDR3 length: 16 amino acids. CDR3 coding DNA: TGTGCCAGCTCACCACCGGGGGGGGCCTTATACAATGAGCAGTTCTTC. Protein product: CASSPPGGALYNEQFF.

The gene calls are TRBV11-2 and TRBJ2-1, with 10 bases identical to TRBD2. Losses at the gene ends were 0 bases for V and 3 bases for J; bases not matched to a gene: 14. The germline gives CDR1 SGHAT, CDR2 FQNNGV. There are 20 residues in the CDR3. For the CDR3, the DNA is TGTGCCAGCAGCTTAGATCGATATTCGCTAGCGGGAGCACTCTACAATGAGCAGTTCTTC. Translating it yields CASSLDRYSLAGALYNEQFF.

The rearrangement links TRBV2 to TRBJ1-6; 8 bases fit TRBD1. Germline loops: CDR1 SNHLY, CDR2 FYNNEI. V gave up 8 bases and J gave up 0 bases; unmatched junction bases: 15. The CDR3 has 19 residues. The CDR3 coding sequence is TGTGCCAGCGGACGGTCCCGGGACAGGAACAGCTCCTATAATTCACCCCTCCACTTT. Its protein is CASGRSRDRNSSYNSPLHF.

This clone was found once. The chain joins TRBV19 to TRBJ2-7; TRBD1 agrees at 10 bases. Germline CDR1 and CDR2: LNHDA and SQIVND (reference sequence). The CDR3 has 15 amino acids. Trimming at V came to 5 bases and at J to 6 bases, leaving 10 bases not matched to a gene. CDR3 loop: CASSSRDRGPGEQYF. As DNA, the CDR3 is TGTGCCAGTAGTTCCCGGGACAGGGGACCGGGCGAGCAGTACTTC. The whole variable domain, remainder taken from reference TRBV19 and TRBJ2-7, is DGGITQSPKYLFRKEGQNVTLSCEQNLNHDAMYWYRQDPGQGLRLIYYSQIVNDFQKGDIAEGYSVSREKKESFPLTVTSAQKNPTAFYLCASSSRDRGPGEQYFGPGTRLTVT.

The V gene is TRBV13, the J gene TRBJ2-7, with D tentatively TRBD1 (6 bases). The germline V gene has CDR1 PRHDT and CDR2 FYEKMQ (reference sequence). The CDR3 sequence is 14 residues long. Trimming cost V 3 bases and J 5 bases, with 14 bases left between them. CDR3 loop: CASSFYTGYHEQYF. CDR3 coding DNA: TGTGCCAGCAGCTTCTATACAGGGTACCACGAGCAGTACTTC.

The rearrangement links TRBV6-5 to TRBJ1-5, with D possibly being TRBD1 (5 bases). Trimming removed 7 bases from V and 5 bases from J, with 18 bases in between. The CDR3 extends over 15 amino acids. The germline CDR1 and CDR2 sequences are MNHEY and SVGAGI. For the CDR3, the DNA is TGTGCCAGCACCCTCGGGAGGGGTGGGTATCAGCCCCAGCATTTT. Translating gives CASTLGRGGYQPQHF.